Described below is a single TCR beta chain sequence and its context. These data originate in a study of shared clonotypes between healthy human individuals. Repertoires were generated with immunoSEQ multiplex PCR, while TCRdb's copy carries only in-frame clones and drops some. This table has over a million clones, roughly 98.5% appearing once. This TCR came from a man aged 25 to 40 in good health. Specimen: naive CD4+ T cells sorted from blood. Documented subset: CD45RA+ positively selected.

CDR3 sequence: CASSAETSPVFFWELFF. The CDR3 coding sequence is TGTGCCAGCAGTGCGGAGACTAGCCCGGTCTTTTTTTGGGAGCTGTTTTTT. The genes are TRBV6-1 and TRBJ2-2, with 7 bases lining up with TRBD2. V shed 4 bases, J shed 9 bases, and the junction held 17 bases outside the gene matches. CDR3 length: 17 amino acids. Germline V CDR1 and CDR2: MNHNS, SASEGT.